This TCR beta chain originates from a study of cytomegalovirus exposure and HLA in healthy donors. V shed 3 bases and J 4 bases; nucleotides not matched to a gene: 7. CDR1 and CDR2 (germline): LGHNT, FRNRAP. CDR3 size: 15 residues. Of note for this clone: What it binds is not known.

It was with 60 Vbeta and 13 Jbeta primers that the PCR ran. The table came from immunoSEQ multiplex PCR; TCRdb's copy has only in-frame clones and leaves some out. Among about 180,000 clones, roughly three quarters were seen once, and the ten largest hold 2.5% to 4%. Study results and limitations: Rare TCR sequences dominated, though some public TCRs recurred in many donors. Later, TCR association rates were found to vary by HLA locus, highest for DRB1 and lowest for HLA-C.

This TCR was recovered from a woman in her fifties or sixties in good health and CMV-seropositive. The J gene is TRBJ2-5, the V gene TRBV12-5; the match to TRBD2 covers 8 bases. The material sequenced was PBMCs. The CDR3 sequence: CASGLAGEPGETQYF. The CDR3 nucleotides are TGTGCTAGTGGTTTAGCGGGGGAACCGGGAGAGACCCAGTACTTC.